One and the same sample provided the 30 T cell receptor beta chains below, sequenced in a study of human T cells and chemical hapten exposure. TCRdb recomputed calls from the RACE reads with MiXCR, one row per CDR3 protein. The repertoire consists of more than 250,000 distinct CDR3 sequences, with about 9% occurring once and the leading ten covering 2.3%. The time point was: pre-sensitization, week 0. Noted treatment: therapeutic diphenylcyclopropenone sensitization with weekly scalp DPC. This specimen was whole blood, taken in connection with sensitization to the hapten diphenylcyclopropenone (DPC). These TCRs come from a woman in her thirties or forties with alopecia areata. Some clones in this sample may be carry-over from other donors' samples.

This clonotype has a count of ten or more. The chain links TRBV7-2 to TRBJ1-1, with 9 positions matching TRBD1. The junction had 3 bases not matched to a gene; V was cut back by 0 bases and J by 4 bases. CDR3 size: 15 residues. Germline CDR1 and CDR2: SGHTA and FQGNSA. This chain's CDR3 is CASSLAGTGPTEAFF. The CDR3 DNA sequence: TGTGCCAGCAGCTTAGCGGGGACAGGGCCCACTGAAGCTTTCTTT.

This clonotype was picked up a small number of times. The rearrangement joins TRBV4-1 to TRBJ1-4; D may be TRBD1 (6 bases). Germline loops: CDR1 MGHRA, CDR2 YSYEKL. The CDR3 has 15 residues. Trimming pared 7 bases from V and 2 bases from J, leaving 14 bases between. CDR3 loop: CASTARGGTNEKLFF. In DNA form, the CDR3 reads TGCGCCAGCACCGCGAGAGGGGGGACTAATGAAAAACTGTTTTTT.

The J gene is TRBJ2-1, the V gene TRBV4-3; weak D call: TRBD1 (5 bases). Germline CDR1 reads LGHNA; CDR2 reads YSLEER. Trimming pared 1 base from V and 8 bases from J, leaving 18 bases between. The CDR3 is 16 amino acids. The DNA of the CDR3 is TGCGCCAGCAGCCAAGTCCTGCAGGGAAGCTCCGATGAGCAGTTCTTC. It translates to CASSQVLQGSSDEQFF.

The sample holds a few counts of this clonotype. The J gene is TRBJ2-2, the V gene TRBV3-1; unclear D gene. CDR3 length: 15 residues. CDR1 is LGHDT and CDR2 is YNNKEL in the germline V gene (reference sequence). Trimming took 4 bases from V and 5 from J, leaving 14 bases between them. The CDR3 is CASSLRGKYTGELFF. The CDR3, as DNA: TGTGCCAGCAGCCTACGAGGAAAGTATACCGGGGAGCTGTTTTTT.

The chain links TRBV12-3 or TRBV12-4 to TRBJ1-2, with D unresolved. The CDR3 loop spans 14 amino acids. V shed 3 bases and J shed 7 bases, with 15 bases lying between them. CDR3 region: CASSFGPPRSGYTF. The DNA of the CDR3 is TGTGCCAGCAGTTTCGGACCGCCGCGGAGTGGCTACACCTTC.

CDR3 residues: CASKLDRMNTEAFF. As DNA, the CDR3 is TGTGCCAGCAAGCTGGACAGAATGAACACTGAAGCTTTCTTT. The chain has TRBV27 and TRBJ1-1; possible D gene TRBD1, 6 bases. The CDR3 totals 14 residues. Trimming removed 7 bases at V and 0 bases at J, with 12 bases between. Germline loops: CDR1 MNHEY, CDR2 SMNVEV (reference sequence).

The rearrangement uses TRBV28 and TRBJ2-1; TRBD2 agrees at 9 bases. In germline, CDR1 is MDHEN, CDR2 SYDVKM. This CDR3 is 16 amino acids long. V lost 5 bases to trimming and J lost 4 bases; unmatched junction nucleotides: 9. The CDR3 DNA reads TGTGCCAGCAGTCCCCTGACTAGCGGAGGATACAATGAGCAGTTCTTC. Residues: CASSPLTSGGYNEQFF.

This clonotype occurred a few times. DNA for the CDR3: TGCAGCGTTGCCGGGACGGTGAAAGAGACCCAGTACTTC. This translates into CSVAGTVKETQYF. This chain uses TRBV29-1 with TRBJ2-5, with D perhaps TRBD1 or TRBD2 (5 bases each). The germline CDR1 and CDR2 sequences are SQVTM and ANQGSEA. The CDR3 contains 13 residues. The V gene lost 4 bases and the J gene lost 3 bases, with 12 bases spanning the gap.

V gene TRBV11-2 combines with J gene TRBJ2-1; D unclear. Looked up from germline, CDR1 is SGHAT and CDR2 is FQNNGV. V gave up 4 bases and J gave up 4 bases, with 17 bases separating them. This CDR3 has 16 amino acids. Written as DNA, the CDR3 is TGTGCCAGCAGCTCCCTCTCGTCGCTTTTTTACAATGAGCAGTTCTTC. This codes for CASSSLSSLFYNEQFF.

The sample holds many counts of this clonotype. CDR3 residues: CASSQGTTYEQYF. The CDR3 bases are TGTGCCAGCAGCCAAGGGACTACTTACGAGCAGTACTTC. The J gene is TRBJ2-7, the V gene TRBV4-2, with a tentative D call TRBD2 (6 bases). The V gene's germline CDR1 is LGHNA and CDR2 YNFKEQ. V lost 1 base and J 4 bases, leaving 8 bases between the germline ends. The CDR3 runs to 13 residues.

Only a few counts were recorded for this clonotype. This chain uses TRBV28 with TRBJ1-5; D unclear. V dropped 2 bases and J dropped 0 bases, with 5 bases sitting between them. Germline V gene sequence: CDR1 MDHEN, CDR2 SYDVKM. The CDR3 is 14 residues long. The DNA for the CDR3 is TGTGCCAGCAGTTTAACCATTAGCAATCAGCCCCAGCATTTT. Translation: CASSLTISNQPQHF. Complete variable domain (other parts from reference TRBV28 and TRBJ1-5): DVKVTQSSRYLVKRTGEKVFLECVQDMDHENMFWYRQDPGLGLRLIYFSYDVKMKEKGDIPEGYSVSREKKERFSLILESASTNQTSMYLCASSLTISNQPQHFGDGTRLSIL.

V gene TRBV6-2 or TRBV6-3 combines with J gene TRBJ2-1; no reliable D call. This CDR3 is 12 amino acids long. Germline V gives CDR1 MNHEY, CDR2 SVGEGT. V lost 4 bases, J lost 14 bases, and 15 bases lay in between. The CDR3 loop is CASSFIKASKFF. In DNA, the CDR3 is TGTGCCAGCAGTTTCATTAAAGCCTCCAAGTTCTTC.

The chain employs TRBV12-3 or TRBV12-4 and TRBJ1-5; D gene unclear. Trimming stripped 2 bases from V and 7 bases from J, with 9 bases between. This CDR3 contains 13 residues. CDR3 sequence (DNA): TGTGCCAGCAGTTTAAAGGGTCGGCAGCCCCAGCATTTT. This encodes CASSLKGRQPQHF.

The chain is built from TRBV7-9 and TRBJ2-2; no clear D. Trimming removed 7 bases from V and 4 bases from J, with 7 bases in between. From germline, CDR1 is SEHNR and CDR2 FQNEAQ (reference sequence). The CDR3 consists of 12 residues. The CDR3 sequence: CASNELTGELFF. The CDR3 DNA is TGTGCCAGCAACGAACTCACCGGGGAGCTGTTTTTT.

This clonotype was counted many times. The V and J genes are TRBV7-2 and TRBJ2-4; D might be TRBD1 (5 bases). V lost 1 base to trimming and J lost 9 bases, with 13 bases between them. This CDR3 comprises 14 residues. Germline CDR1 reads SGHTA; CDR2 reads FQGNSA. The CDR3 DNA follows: TGTGCCAGCAGCTTAGTTGCAGGGCAGGGCATTCAGTACTTC. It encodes CASSLVAGQGIQYF.

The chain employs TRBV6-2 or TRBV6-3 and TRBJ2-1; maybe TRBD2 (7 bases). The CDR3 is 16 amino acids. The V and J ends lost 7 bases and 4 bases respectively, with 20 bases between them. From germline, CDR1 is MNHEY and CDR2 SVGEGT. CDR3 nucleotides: TGTGCCAGCAACTCCCAGCAGGGGAGGGCTTACAATGAGCAGTTCTTC. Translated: CASNSQQGRAYNEQFF.

CDR3 protein: CASSGLAGVGNEQFF. CDR3 coding DNA: TGCGCCAGCAGCGGACTAGCGGGAGTAGGTAATGAGCAGTTCTTC. This chain joins TRBV5-1 and TRBJ2-1; 13 positions match TRBD2. Germline CDR1 SGHRS, CDR2 YFSETQ. The CDR3 loop spans 15 amino acids. The J segment lost 7 bases and the V segment lost 4 bases, leaving 5 bases of the junction unmatched.

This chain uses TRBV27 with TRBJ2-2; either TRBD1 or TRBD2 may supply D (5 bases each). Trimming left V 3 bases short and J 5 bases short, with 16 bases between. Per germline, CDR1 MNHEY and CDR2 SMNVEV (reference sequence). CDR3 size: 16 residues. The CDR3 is CASSFGSGRATGELFF. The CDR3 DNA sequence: TGTGCCAGCAGTTTTGGAAGCGGCAGGGCGACCGGGGAGCTGTTTTTT.

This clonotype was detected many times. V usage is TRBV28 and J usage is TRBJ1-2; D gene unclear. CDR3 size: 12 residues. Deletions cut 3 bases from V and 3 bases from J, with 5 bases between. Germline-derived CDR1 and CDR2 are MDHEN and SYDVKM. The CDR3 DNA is TGTGCCAGCAGTTTGAGGGACTATGGCTACACCTTC. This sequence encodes CASSLRDYGYTF.

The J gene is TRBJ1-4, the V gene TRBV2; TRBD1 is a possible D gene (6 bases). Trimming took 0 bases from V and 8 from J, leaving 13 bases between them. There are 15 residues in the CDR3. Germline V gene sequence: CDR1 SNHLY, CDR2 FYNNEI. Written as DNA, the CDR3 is TGTGCCAGCAGTGAAGCACAGGGACGGAGCGAAAAACTGTTTTTT. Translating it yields CASSEAQGRSEKLFF.

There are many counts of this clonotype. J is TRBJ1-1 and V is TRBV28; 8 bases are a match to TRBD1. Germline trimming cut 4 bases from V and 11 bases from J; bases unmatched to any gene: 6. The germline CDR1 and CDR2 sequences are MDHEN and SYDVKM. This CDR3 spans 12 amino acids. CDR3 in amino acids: CASSSSGGDAFF. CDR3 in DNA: TGTGCCAGCAGTTCATCAGGGGGCGATGCTTTCTTT.

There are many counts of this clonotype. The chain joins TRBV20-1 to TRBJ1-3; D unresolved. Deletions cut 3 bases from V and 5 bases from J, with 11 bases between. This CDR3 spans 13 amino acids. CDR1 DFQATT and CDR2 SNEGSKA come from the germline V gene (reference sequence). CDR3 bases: TGCAGTGCTAGGTCGGGCCTGCGAAACACCATATATTTT. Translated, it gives CSARSGLRNTIYF.

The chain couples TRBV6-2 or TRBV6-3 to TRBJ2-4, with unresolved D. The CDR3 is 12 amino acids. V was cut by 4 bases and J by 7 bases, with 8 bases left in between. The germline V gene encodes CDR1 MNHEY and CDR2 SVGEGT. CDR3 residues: CASSFEGNIQYF. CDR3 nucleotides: TGTGCCAGCAGTTTCGAAGGGAACATTCAGTACTTC.

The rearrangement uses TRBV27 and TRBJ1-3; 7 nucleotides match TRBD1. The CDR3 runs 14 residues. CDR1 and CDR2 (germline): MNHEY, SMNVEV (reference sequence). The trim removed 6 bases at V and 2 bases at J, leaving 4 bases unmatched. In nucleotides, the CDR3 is TGTGCCAGCAGGGAAGACAGGGCTGGAAACACCATATATTTT. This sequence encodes CASREDRAGNTIYF.

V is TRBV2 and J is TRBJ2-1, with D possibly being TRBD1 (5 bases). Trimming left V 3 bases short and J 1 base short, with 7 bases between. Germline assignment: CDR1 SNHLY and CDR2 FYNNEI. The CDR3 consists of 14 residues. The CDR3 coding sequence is TGTGCCAGCAGTGACAGGGTATCCTACAATGAGCAGTTCTTC. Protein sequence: CASSDRVSYNEQFF.

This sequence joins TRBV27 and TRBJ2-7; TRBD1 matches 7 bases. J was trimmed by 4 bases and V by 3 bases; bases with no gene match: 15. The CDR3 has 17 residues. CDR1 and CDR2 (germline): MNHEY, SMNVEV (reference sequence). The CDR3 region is CASSLGVNDRERYEQYF. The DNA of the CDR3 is TGTGCCAGCAGTTTGGGCGTGAACGACAGGGAGCGGTACGAGCAGTACTTC.

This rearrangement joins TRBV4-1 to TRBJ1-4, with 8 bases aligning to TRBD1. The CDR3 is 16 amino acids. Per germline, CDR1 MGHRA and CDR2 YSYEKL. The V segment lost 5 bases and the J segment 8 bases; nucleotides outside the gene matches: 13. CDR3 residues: CASSFGQGRVPEKLFF. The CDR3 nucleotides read TGCGCCAGCAGCTTCGGACAGGGCAGAGTACCGGAAAAACTGTTTTTT.

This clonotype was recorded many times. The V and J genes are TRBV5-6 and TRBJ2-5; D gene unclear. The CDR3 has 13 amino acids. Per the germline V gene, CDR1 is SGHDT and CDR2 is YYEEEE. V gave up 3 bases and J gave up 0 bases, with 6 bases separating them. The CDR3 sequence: CASSSGHQETQYF. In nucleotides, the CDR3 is TGTGCCAGCAGCTCCGGACACCAAGAGACCCAGTACTTC. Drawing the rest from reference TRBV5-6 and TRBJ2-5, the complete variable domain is DAGVTQSPTHLIKTRGQQVTLRCSPKSGHDTVSWYQQALGQGPQFIFQYYEEEERQRGNFPDRFSGHQFPNYSSELNVNALLLGDSALYLCASSSGHQETQYFGPGTRLLVL.

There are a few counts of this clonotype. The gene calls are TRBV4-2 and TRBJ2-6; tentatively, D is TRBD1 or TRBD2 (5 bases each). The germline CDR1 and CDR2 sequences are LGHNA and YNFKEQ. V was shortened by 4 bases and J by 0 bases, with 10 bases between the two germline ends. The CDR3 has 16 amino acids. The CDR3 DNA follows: TGTGCCAGCAGCCGCCGGGACGGCTCTGGGGCCAACGTCCTGACTTTC. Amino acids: CASSRRDGSGANVLTF.

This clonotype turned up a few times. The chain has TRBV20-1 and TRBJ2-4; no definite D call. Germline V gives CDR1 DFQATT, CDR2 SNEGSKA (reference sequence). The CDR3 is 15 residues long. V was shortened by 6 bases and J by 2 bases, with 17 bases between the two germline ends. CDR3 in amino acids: CSAPTASVTKNIQYF. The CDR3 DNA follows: TGCAGTGCCCCTACGGCGAGTGTTACCAAAAACATTCAGTACTTC.